The 20 T cell receptor beta chains in this list originate from one sample, sequenced in a study of monozygotic twins with inflammatory bowel disease (dated by TCRdb to the late 2010s). Receptor libraries were prepared by 5' RACE. Sequencing instrument: Illumina HiSeq 2500. TCRdb reprocessed the reads and provides one entry for every CDR3 protein sequence; no DNA is given. The sample's clone listing holds some 83,000 distinct CDR3 sequences. In total, the top ten clones hold roughly 7.4% of the sample. Sample: blood. These receptor sequences come from a human donor with ulcerative colitis or Crohn's disease, or a healthy co-twin of an affected twin (not recorded which).

This sequence joins TRBV20-1 and TRBJ1-4; TCRdb picks TRBD1, but there is no DNA to check that call. The CDR3 loop spans 12 amino acids. In germline, CDR1 is DFQATT, CDR2 SNEGSKA (reference sequence). CDR3 amino acids: CSAMAGVEKLFF.

The chain recombines TRBV20-1 with TRBJ1-2; there is no DNA to check the TCRdb D call of TRBD1. The CDR3 spans 15 residues. Germline V CDR1 and CDR2: DFQATT, SNEGSKA (reference sequence). The CDR3 sequence is CSARDPWTGGNGYTF.

This rearrangement joins TRBV7-9 to TRBJ2-6; TCRdb's D call, TRBD1, is unchecked because there is no DNA. Germline loops: CDR1 SEHNR, CDR2 FQNEAQ (reference sequence). The CDR3 extends over 16 amino acids. CDR3 sequence reads: CASSPPRGSGANVLTF. The full variable domain, rest sourced from reference TRBV7-9 and TRBJ2-6, is DTGVSQNPRHKITKRGQNVTFRCDPISEHNRLYWYRQTLGQGPEFLTYFQNEAQLEKSRLLSDRFSAERPKGSFSTLEIQRTEQGDSAMYLCASSPPRGSGANVLTFGAGSRLTVL.

The chain links TRBV19 to TRBJ2-1; TCRdb names TRBD2, which stays unverified in the absence of DNA. Germline V CDR1 and CDR2: LNHDA, SQIVND (reference sequence). This CDR3 is 14 amino acids long. The CDR3: CASSTHGGYNEQFF.

The rearrangement links TRBV9 to TRBJ2-3; the TRBD2 assignment by TCRdb is unverifiable without DNA. Looked up from germline, CDR1 is SGDLS and CDR2 is YYNGEE. The CDR3 is 17 amino acids. CDR3 region: CASSPVRTSGGADTQYF.

The rearrangement uses TRBV7-9 and TRBJ1-4; TCRdb designates TRBD1, a call that cannot be tested without DNA. Germline-derived CDR1 and CDR2 are SEHNR and FQNEAQ (reference sequence). CDR3 length: 14 amino acids. This CDR3 reads CASSLVGAGEKLFF.

This rearrangement joins TRBV6-1 to TRBJ2-1; there is no DNA to check the TCRdb D call of TRBD2. From germline, CDR1 is MNHNS and CDR2 SASEGT. The CDR3 length is 19 residues. CDR3 sequence reads: CASSLRTSGLPASYNEQFF.

This chain connects TRBV7-9 to TRBJ1-1; TCRdb outputs TRBD1, but without DNA this stays unchecked. This CDR3 is built from 12 residues. Per the germline V gene, CDR1 is SEHNR and CDR2 is FQNEAQ (reference sequence). The chain's CDR3 is CADRAGPAEAFF.

The chain recombines TRBV29-1 with TRBJ1-1; as DNA is missing, the TRBD1 call by TCRdb cannot be tested. CDR1 SQVTM and CDR2 ANQGSEA come from the germline V gene. The CDR3 spans 13 residues. The CDR3 spells CSTKGQGRTEAFF.

The genes are TRBV7-9 and TRBJ2-3; TCRdb reports TRBD1, a call that lacks DNA to check it against. The CDR3 loop spans 14 amino acids. The germline gives CDR1 SEHNR, CDR2 FQNEAQ (reference sequence). The CDR3 region is CASSTSTGRDTQYF. The variable domain in full, with the rest retrieved from reference TRBV7-9 and TRBJ2-3, is DTGVSQNPRHKITKRGQNVTFRCDPISEHNRLYWYRQTLGQGPEFLTYFQNEAQLEKSRLLSDRFSAERPKGSFSTLEIQRTEQGDSAMYLCASSTSTGRDTQYFGPGTRLTVL.

This sequence joins TRBV5-1 and TRBJ2-1; TCRdb gives TRBD1 as the D gene, but with no DNA this cannot be confirmed. Germline V lookup: CDR1 SGHRS, CDR2 YFSETQ. CDR3 length: 15 residues. CDR3 region: CASSLGWAGNNEQFF.

CDR3 residues: CSAAALAGGPREQFF. The J gene is TRBJ2-1, the V gene TRBV20-1; TCRdb proposes TRBD2, but this gene call is untestable without DNA. The CDR3 contains 15 residues. In germline, CDR1 is DFQATT, CDR2 SNEGSKA (reference sequence).

The rearrangement uses TRBV20-1 and TRBJ2-7; absent DNA, TCRdb's TRBD1 call cannot be checked. CDR3 length: 13 residues. CDR1 is DFQATT and CDR2 is SNEGSKA in the germline V gene (reference sequence). The CDR3 spells CSASGGRSYEQYF.

V gene TRBV5-4 combines with J gene TRBJ1-1; TCRdb names TRBD1, which stays unverified in the absence of DNA. The V gene's germline CDR1 is SGHNT and CDR2 YYREEE (reference sequence). The CDR3 length is 14 residues. The CDR3 spells CASSLGTGLTEAFF.

The chain combines TRBV29-1 with TRBJ2-7. Germline CDR1 is SQVTM and CDR2 is ANQGSEA. The length of the CDR3 is 12 residues. CDR3 loop: CSVYSSPYEQYF.

The genes are TRBV12-3 or TRBV12-4 and TRBJ2-7; TCRdb designates TRBD1, a call that cannot be tested without DNA. The CDR3 loop spans 11 amino acids. CDR3 amino acids: CASSWGGEQYF.

The chain recombines TRBV6-1 with TRBJ2-2; as DNA is missing, the TRBD1 call by TCRdb cannot be tested. CDR3 size: 15 residues. Germline assignment: CDR1 MNHNS and CDR2 SASEGT. CDR3 sequence: CASTPGRTDTGELFF.

The V gene is TRBV11-2, the J gene TRBJ2-2; without DNA, the TCRdb call of TRBD1 cannot be checked. The germline CDR1 and CDR2 sequences are SGHAT and FQNNGV. This CDR3 comprises 16 residues. The CDR3 loop reads CASSSYRGPHTGELFF.

The chain carries TRBV7-2 and TRBJ2-7; as DNA is missing, the TRBD1 call by TCRdb cannot be tested. This CDR3 has 15 amino acids. Germline V gene sequence: CDR1 SGHTA, CDR2 FQGNSA. The CDR3 sequence: CASSFLGQAAYEQYF.

The chain joins TRBV5-1 to TRBJ2-7; TCRdb outputs TRBD1, but without DNA this stays unchecked. The germline V gene encodes CDR1 SGHRS and CDR2 YFSETQ. This CDR3 has 18 residues. The CDR3 reads CASSYDPPALTGTYEQYF.